Each of the 6 T cell receptor beta chains below was sequenced from the same sample in a study of graft-versus-host responses after intestinal transplantation. Measured with immunoSEQ multiplex PCR; TCRdb has only the in-frame clones, and not every one. The table includes over 100,000 clones, roughly 87% detected once. Their cognate antigens are unknown. The starting material was unstimulated CD4+ T cells sorted from spleen or lymph node cells, obtained before intestinal transplant. Source of these receptors: a human donor who received an intestinal transplant.

This chain links TRBV5-6 with TRBJ2-2, with D unresolved. V was clipped by 4 bases and J by 3 bases, with 19 bases between them. CDR3 length equals 17 residues. The germline V gene encodes CDR1 SGHDT and CDR2 YYEEEE. The CDR3, as DNA: TGTGCCAGCAGCCCCTCCCTCGTCGGAGTTGACACCGGGGAGCTGTTTTTT. Translation: CASSPSLVGVDTGELFF.

V is TRBV11-3 and J is TRBJ2-7, with 8 nucleotides matching TRBD1. This CDR3 is built from 13 residues. Germline V gene sequence: CDR1 SGHNT, CDR2 YENEEA. V was pared by 3 bases and J by 5 bases, with 3 bases of the junction left unmatched. The CDR3: CASSLGTGDEQYF. Here the CDR3 DNA reads TGTGCCAGCAGCTTGGGGACAGGTGACGAGCAGTACTTC. The variable domain in full, with the rest retrieved from reference TRBV11-3 and TRBJ2-7, is EAGVVQSPRYKIIEKKQPVAFWCNPISGHNTLYWYLQNLGQGPELLIRYENEEAVDDSQLPKDRFSAERLKGVDSTLKIQPAELGDSAVYLCASSLGTGDEQYFGPGTRLTVT.

The V and J genes are TRBV7-9 and TRBJ1-4; D ambiguous. The CDR3 loop spans 15 amino acids. Germline CDR1 SEHNR, CDR2 FQNEAQ (reference sequence). With 5 bases removed from V and 7 bases from J, the gap between germline ends came to 17 bases. The CDR3 region is CASSANLGRSEKLFF. CDR3 nucleotides: TGTGCCAGCAGCGCGAATCTCGGTAGAAGTGAAAAACTGTTTTTT.

This chain joins TRBV5-1 and TRBJ1-1, with a possible D match to TRBD1 (6 bases). Germline CDR1 reads SGHRS; CDR2 reads YFSETQ. The V end lost 9 bases, the J end lost 4 bases, and 16 bases lay between the germline ends. The CDR3 sequence is 13 residues long. Written as DNA, the CDR3 is TGCGCCACCAGGGCCACAGGGCGCACTGAAGCTTTCTTT. Its translation: CATRATGRTEAFF.

The gene calls are TRBV15 and TRBJ1-6; TRBD1 might be the D (5 bases). The CDR3 has 15 amino acids. V dropped 8 bases and J dropped 7 bases, with 18 bases sitting between them. Per germline, CDR1 LNHNV and CDR2 YYDKDF (reference sequence). CDR3 DNA sequence: TGTGCCACCCAACGGGGCAGGTTGTTGAATTCACCCCTCCACTTT. This codes for CATQRGRLLNSPLHF. The full variable domain, in which reference TRBV15 and TRBJ1-6 provide the parts outside the CDR3, is DAMVIQNPRYQVTQFGKPVTLSCSQTLNHNVMYWYQQKSSQAPKLLFHYYDKDFNNEADTPDNFQSRRPNTSFCFLDIRSPGLGDTAMYLCATQRGRLLNSPLHFGNGTRLTVT.

The genes are TRBV19 and TRBJ2-4; D is possibly TRBD1 or TRBD2 (5 bases each). The CDR3 is 20 amino acids. V shed 0 bases and J shed 2 bases, with 23 bases lying between them. The germline gives CDR1 LNHDA, CDR2 SQIVND (reference sequence). CDR3 nucleotides: TGTGCCAGTAGTATAGATAAGTATGGGCAGGGACGTCTCACCAAAAACATTCAGTACTTC. Its protein product is CASSIDKYGQGRLTKNIQYF. The full variable domain, in which reference TRBV19 and TRBJ2-4 provide the parts outside the CDR3, is DGGITQSPKYLFRKEGQNVTLSCEQNLNHDAMYWYRQDPGQGLRLIYYSQIVNDFQKGDIAEGYSVSREKKESFPLTVTSAQKNPTAFYLCASSIDKYGQGRLTKNIQYFGAGTRLSVL.